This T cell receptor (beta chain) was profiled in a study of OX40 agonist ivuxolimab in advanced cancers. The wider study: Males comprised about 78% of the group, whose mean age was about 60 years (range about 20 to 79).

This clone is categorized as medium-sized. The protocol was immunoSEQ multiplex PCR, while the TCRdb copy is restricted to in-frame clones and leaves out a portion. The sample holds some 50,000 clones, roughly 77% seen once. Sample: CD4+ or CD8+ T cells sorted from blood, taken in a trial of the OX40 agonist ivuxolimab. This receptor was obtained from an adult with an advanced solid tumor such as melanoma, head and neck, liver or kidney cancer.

The CDR3 DNA follows: TGTGCCAGCAGCTTCTTGGGACAGCACACAGATACGCAGTATTTT. Amino acid sequence: CASSFLGQHTDTQYF. V gene TRBV7-9 combines with J gene TRBJ2-3; TRBD1 matches at 7 bases. Germline-derived CDR1 and CDR2 are SEHNR and FQNEAQ (reference sequence). The CDR3 is 15 residues long. With V trimmed by 3 bases and J by 2 bases, 5 bases remained unmatched.